What follows are 18 T cell receptor beta chains derived from one specimen sequenced in a study of sequential checkpoint blockade in melanoma. Data came from immunoSEQ multiplex PCR; TCRdb stores just in-frame clones and leaves some out. The repertoire holds some 19,000 clones, with around 68% as singletons. Treatment denoted: randomized to nivolumab then ipilimumab (arm A) or the reverse (arm B). The sequences come from CD8+ T cells sorted from blood (inferred from file names), collected from a patient given nivolumab and ipilimumab in sequence. These receptors were taken from a human donor with melanoma.

This clone turned up a few times. V is TRBV14 and J is TRBJ2-1; maybe TRBD2 (7 bases). V lost 0 bases, J lost 6 bases, and 15 bases lay in between. The CDR3 runs 16 residues. In germline, CDR1 is SGHDN, CDR2 FVKESK. CDR3 loop: CASSQEWGGGINEQFF. CDR3 DNA sequence: TGTGCCAGCAGCCAAGAATGGGGAGGGGGTATCAATGAGCAGTTCTTC.

The chain recombines TRBV7-9 with TRBJ1-1, with TRBD1 matching 9 bases. From germline, CDR1 is SEHNR and CDR2 FQNEAQ (reference sequence). CDR3 length: 12 amino acids. The junction had 3 bases not matched to a gene; V was cut back by 5 bases and J by 8 bases. The CDR3 sequence: CASSPDRGEAFF. CDR3 sequence (DNA): TGTGCCAGCAGCCCGGACAGGGGAGAAGCTTTCTTT.

The V and J genes are TRBV2 and TRBJ1-2; D is perhaps TRBD1 (5 bases). The CDR3 is 13 residues long. With 4 bases removed from V and 5 bases from J, the gap between germline ends came to 11 bases. Germline V gives CDR1 SNHLY, CDR2 FYNNEI. This CDR3 is CASSAQGTYGYTF. CDR3 sequence (DNA): TGTGCCAGCAGTGCCCAGGGAACGTATGGCTACACCTTC.

This chain joins TRBV5-1 and TRBJ2-7; the D is unclear. This CDR3 comprises 15 residues. CDR1 is SGHRS and CDR2 is YFSETQ in the germline V gene. The V end lost 0 bases, the J end lost 3 bases, and 13 bases lay between the germline ends. CDR3 region: CASSLAGGRLYEQYF. For the CDR3, the DNA is TGCGCCAGCAGCTTGGCCGGCGGTAGACTCTACGAGCAGTACTTC.

This chain connects TRBV5-6 to TRBJ1-2, with a possible D match to TRBD1 (5 bases). Germline-derived CDR1 and CDR2 are SGHDT and YYEEEE. There are 14 residues in the CDR3. V lost 4 bases and J lost 4, with 14 bases in between. CDR3 protein: CASSAAGGSYGYTF. The CDR3, as DNA: TGTGCCAGCAGCGCGGCCGGGGGTTCCTATGGCTACACCTTC. Full variable domain (remainder filled in from reference TRBV5-6 and TRBJ1-2): DAGVTQSPTHLIKTRGQQVTLRCSPKSGHDTVSWYQQALGQGPQFIFQYYEEEERQRGNFPDRFSGHQFPNYSSELNVNALLLGDSALYLCASSAAGGSYGYTFGSGTRLTVV.

This clone occurred a few times. The J gene is TRBJ2-5, the V gene TRBV7-3, with 9 bases lining up with TRBD2. The V gene end was trimmed by 2 bases and the J gene end by 5 bases; junction bases not matched to a gene: 0. The length of the CDR3 is 13 residues. CDR1 and CDR2 (germline): SGHTA, FQGTGA. The CDR3 region has the DNA TGTGCCAGCAGCTTAGCGGGGGGGGAGACCCAGTACTTC. As protein: CASSLAGGETQYF.

The chain recombines TRBV27 with TRBJ2-2; 9 nucleotides align to TRBD1. Trimming cost V 0 bases and J 6 bases; bases outside gene matches: 8. Germline V lookup: CDR1 MNHEY, CDR2 SMNVEV (reference sequence). The CDR3 runs to 17 residues. CDR3 sequence: CASSLSIGQGLSGELFF. The CDR3 bases are TGTGCCAGCAGTTTATCGATAGGACAGGGGTTGTCCGGGGAGCTGTTTTTT.

This clone has just a few counts. The chain recombines TRBV5-5 with TRBJ2-5, with 9 positions matching TRBD1. The germline V gene has CDR1 SGHKS and CDR2 YYEKEE (reference sequence). V gave up 4 bases and J gave up 5 bases; unmatched junction bases: 9. The CDR3 is made up of 15 amino acids. The CDR3 sequence: CASSILGQGKETQYF. DNA for the CDR3: TGTGCCAGCAGCATACTGGGACAGGGCAAGGAGACCCAGTACTTC.

This clone was seen once. The DNA of the CDR3 is TGTGCCAGCAGCGTAGGGGGCGGGGAACCGACCGAGCAGTACTTC. It is translated as CASSVGGGEPTEQYF. The chain carries TRBV9 and TRBJ2-7, with D maybe TRBD2 (6 bases). The CDR3 is 15 residues long. Germline V gene lookup returns CDR1 SGDLS and CDR2 YYNGEE. V gave up 0 bases and J gave up 6 bases, with 16 bases separating them.

The table lists this clone with a count of one. This CDR3 is CASSSISYNEQFF. The CDR3 DNA reads TGTGCCAGCAGCTCCATCTCCTACAATGAGCAGTTCTTC. This sequence joins TRBV7-2 and TRBJ2-1; no clear D gene. V dropped 4 bases and J dropped 0 bases, with 4 bases sitting between them. Germline V CDR1 and CDR2: SGHTA, FQGNSA. The CDR3 is 13 residues long.

The chain links TRBV28 to TRBJ2-5, with TRBD1 as a possible D gene (5 bases). CDR1 and CDR2 (germline): MDHEN, SYDVKM. Trimming cost V 5 bases and J 4 bases, with 11 bases left between them. The CDR3 sequence is 13 residues long. The CDR3 region has the DNA TGTGCCAGCAGTAAGGGGCCACGAGAGACCCAGTACTTC. Protein product: CASSKGPRETQYF. The whole variable domain, remainder taken from reference TRBV28 and TRBJ2-5, is DVKVTQSSRYLVKRTGEKVFLECVQDMDHENMFWYRQDPGLGLRLIYFSYDVKMKEKGDIPEGYSVSREKKERFSLILESASTNQTSMYLCASSKGPRETQYFGPGTRLLVL.

V is TRBV4-1 and J is TRBJ2-1; possibly TRBD2 for D (6 bases). The germline V gene has CDR1 MGHRA and CDR2 YSYEKL. The CDR3 has 15 amino acids. Trimming stripped 4 bases from V and 0 bases from J, with 10 bases between. CDR3 nucleotide sequence: TGCGCCAGCAGCCGGGGGGTGAGCTCCTACAATGAGCAGTTCTTC. Protein: CASSRGVSSYNEQFF.

This clone was observed a handful of times. The chain recombines TRBV9 with TRBJ2-3; TRBD2 matches at 7 bases. CDR1 and CDR2 from the germline V gene are SGDLS and YYNGEE. Trimming removed 0 bases from V and 5 bases from J; junction bases left unmatched: 9. The CDR3 sequence is 16 residues long. CDR3 sequence reads: CASSVGSGGVEDTQYF. The DNA for the CDR3 is TGTGCCAGCAGCGTAGGCAGTGGGGGGGTTGAAGATACGCAGTATTTT.

The chain links TRBV5-1 to TRBJ2-2, with 10 bases that match TRBD1. After removal of 0 bases from V and 4 bases from J, the junction contained 3 bases not matched to a gene. The CDR3 consists of 16 residues. CDR1 is SGHRS and CDR2 is YFSETQ in the germline V gene. CDR3 DNA sequence: TGCGCCAGCAGCTTGGGACAGGGGGCGATCACCGGGGAGCTGTTTTTT. Translating it yields CASSLGQGAITGELFF.

The rearrangement uses TRBV7-9 and TRBJ2-7; D is perhaps TRBD2 (5 bases). Trimming removed 2 bases from V and 7 bases from J, with 21 bases in between. The length of the CDR3 is 16 residues. The germline V gene has CDR1 SEHNR and CDR2 FQNEAQ (reference sequence). The CDR3 sequence is CASSLNSGKEVLEQYF. The CDR3 DNA follows: TGTGCCAGCAGCTTAAATTCGGGGAAGGAAGTACTGGAGCAGTACTTC.

The gene calls are TRBV5-1 and TRBJ1-1; 9 bases are a match to TRBD1. This CDR3 has 16 amino acids. J lost 1 base, V lost 0 bases, and 4 bases had no gene match. CDR1 and CDR2 (germline): SGHRS, YFSETQ. The CDR3 here is CASSLGWTGENTEAFF. Written as DNA, the CDR3 is TGCGCCAGCAGCTTGGGGTGGACAGGGGAGAACACTGAAGCTTTCTTT.

This chain joins TRBV6-6 and TRBJ2-1; TRBD2 matches at 12 bases. The ends lost 4 bases at V and 5 bases at J; junction bases unmatched: 6. Germline V lookup: CDR1 MNHNY, CDR2 SVGAGI (reference sequence). This CDR3 is built from 16 residues. In DNA, the CDR3 is TGTGCCAGCAGTTCCAGGACTAGCGGGGCCCACAATGAGCAGTTCTTC. Translation: CASSSRTSGAHNEQFF.

The chain's CDR3 is CASGLGRGYEQYF. For the CDR3, the DNA is TGTGCCAGCGGCCTGGGCAGGGGCTACGAGCAGTACTTC. V and J are TRBV27 and TRBJ2-7; D is possibly TRBD1 (6 bases). CDR1 is MNHEY, CDR2 SMNVEV, per germline (reference sequence). The V and J ends lost 8 bases and 3 bases respectively, with 14 bases between them. The CDR3 sequence is 13 residues long.